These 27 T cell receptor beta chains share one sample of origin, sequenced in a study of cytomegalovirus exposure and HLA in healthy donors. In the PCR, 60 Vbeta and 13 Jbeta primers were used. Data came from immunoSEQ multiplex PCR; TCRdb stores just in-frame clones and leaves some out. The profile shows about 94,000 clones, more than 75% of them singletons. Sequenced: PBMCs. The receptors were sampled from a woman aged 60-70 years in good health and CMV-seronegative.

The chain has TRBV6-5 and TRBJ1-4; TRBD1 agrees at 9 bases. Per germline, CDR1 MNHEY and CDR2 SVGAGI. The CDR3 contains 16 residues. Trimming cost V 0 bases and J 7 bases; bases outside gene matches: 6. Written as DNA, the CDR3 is TGTGCCAGCAGTTACTCGCCGTCGGGACAGGGTGAAAAACTGTTTTTT. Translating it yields CASSYSPSGQGEKLFF.

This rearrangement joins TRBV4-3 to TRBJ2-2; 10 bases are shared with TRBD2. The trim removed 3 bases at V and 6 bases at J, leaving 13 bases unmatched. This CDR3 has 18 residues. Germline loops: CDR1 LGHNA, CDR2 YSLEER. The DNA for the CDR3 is TGCGCCAGCAGCCATCCGGGGCTAGCGGGAGTTTCGGCCGGGGAGCTGTTTTTT. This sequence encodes CASSHPGLAGVSAGELFF.

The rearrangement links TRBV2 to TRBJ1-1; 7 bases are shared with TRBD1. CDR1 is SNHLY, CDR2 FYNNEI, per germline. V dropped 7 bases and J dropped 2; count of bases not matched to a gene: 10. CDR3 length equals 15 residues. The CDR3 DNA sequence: TGTGCCAGCATCATTAGGACAGGACCAAACACTGAAGCTTTCTTT. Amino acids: CASIIRTGPNTEAFF.

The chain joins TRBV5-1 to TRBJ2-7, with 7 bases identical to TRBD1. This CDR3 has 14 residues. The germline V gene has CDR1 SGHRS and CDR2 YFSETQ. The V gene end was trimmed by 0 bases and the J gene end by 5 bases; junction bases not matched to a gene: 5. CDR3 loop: CASSLGQGNDEQYF. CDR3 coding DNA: TGCGCCAGCAGCTTGGGACAGGGCAACGACGAGCAGTACTTC.

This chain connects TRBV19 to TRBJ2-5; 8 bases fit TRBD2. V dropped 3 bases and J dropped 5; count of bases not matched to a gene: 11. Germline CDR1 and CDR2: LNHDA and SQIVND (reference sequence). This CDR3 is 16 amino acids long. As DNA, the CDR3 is TGTGCCAGTAGTATTTGGTCGGGGGGGGCGTCGGAGACCCAGTACTTC. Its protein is CASSIWSGGASETQYF. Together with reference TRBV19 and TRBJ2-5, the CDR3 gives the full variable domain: DGGITQSPKYLFRKEGQNVTLSCEQNLNHDAMYWYRQDPGQGLRLIYYSQIVNDFQKGDIAEGYSVSREKKESFPLTVTSAQKNPTAFYLCASSIWSGGASETQYFGPGTRLLVL.

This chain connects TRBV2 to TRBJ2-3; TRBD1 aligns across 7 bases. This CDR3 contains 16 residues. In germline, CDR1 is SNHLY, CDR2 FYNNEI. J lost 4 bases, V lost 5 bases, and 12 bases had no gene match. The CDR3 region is CASSMNRGSIADTQYF. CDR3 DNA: TGTGCCAGCAGTATGAACAGGGGTTCGATTGCAGATACGCAGTATTTT. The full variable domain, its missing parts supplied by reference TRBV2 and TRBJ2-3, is EPEVTQTPSHQVTQMGQEVILRCVPISNHLYFYWYRQILGQKVEFLVSFYNNEISEKSEIFDDQFSVERPDGSNFTLKIRSTKLEDSAMYFCASSMNRGSIADTQYFGPGTRLTVL.

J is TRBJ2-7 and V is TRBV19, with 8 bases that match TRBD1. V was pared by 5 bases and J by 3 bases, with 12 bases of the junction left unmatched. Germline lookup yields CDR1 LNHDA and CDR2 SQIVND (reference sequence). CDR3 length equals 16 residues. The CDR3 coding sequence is TGTGCCAGTAGTCCCAGCGGCACAGGGGGAGTCTACGAGCAGTACTTC. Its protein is CASSPSGTGGVYEQYF.

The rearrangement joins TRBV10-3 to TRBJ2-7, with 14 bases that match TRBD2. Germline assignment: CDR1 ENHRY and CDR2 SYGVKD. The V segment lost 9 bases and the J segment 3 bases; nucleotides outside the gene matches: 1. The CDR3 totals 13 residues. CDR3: CAIGLAGGYEQYF. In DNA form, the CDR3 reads TGTGCCATAGGACTAGCGGGGGGCTACGAGCAGTACTTC.

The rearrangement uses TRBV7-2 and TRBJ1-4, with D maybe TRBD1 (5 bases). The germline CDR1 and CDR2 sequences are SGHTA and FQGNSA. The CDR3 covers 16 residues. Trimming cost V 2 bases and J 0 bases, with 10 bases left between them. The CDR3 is CASSLQGVATNEKLFF. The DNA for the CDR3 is TGTGCCAGCAGCTTACAGGGCGTTGCAACTAATGAAAAACTGTTTTTT.

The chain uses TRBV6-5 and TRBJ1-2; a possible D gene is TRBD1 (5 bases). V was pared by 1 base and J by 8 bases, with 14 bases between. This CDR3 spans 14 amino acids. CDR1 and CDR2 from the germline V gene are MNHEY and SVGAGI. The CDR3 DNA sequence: TGTGCCAGCAGTTACTTCGACAGTCCGGACGGCTACACCTTC. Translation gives CASSYFDSPDGYTF.

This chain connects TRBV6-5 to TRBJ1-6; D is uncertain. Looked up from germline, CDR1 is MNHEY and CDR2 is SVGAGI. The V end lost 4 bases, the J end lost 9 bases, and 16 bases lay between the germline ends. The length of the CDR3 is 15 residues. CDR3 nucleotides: TGTGCCAGCAGTTCCCGGAGGAGGGTCGGTTCACCCCTCCACTTT. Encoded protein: CASSSRRRVGSPLHF.

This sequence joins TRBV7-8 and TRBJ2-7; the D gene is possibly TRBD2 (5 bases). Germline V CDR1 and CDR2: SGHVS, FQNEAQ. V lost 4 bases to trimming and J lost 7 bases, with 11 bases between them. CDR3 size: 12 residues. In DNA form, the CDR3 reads TGTGCCAGCAGCTCCTATCCGGGGGAGCAGTACTTC. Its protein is CASSSYPGEQYF.

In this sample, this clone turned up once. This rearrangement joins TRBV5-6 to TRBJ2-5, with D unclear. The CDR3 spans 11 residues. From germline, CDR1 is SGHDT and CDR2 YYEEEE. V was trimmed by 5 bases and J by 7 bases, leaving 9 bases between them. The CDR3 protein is CASSSHGTQYF. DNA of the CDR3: TGTGCCAGCAGTTCTCACGGGACCCAGTACTTC.

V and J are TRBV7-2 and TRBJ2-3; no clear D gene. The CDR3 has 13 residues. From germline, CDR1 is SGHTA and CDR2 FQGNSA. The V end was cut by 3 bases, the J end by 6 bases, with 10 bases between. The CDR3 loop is CASSFAIGDTQYF. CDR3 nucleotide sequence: TGTGCCAGCAGCTTTGCTATCGGGGATACGCAGTATTTT.

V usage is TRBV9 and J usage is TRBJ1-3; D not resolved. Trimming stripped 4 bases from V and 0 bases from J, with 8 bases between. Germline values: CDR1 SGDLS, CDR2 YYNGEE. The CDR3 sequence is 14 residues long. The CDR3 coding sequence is TGTGCCAGCAGCCCTAGTATCTCTGGAAACACCATATATTTT. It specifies CASSPSISGNTIYF.

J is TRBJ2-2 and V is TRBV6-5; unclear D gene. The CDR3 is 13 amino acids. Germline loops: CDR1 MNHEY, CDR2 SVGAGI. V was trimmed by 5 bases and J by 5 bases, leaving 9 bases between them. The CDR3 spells CASSHEITGELFF. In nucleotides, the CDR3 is TGTGCCAGCAGTCACGAGATTACCGGGGAGCTGTTTTTT.

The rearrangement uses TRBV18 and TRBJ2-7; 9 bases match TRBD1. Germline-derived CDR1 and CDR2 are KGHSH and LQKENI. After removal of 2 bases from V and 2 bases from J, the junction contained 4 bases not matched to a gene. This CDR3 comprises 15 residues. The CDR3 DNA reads TGTGCCAGCTCACCAGTGGGACAGGGAGCCTACGAGCAGTACTTC. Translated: CASSPVGQGAYEQYF.

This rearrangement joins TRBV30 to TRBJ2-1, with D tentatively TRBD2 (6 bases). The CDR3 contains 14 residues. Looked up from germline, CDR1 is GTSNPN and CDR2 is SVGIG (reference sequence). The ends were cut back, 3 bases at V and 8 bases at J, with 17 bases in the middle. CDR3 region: CAWRHPGLPHEQFF. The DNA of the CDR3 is TGTGCCTGGAGGCACCCGGGACTGCCCCATGAGCAGTTCTTC.

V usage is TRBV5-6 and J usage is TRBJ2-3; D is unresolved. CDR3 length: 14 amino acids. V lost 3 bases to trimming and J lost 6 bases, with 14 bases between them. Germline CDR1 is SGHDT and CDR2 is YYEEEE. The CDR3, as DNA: TGTGCCAGCAGCTCGACTTCAGCCGGGGATACGCAGTATTTT. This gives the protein CASSSTSAGDTQYF.

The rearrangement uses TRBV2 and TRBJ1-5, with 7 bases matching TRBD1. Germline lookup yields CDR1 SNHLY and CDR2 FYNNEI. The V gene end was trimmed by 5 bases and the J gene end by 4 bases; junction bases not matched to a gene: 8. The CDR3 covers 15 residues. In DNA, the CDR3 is TGTGCCAGCAGTTCCCTTTCGGGACAGAATCAGCCCCAGCATTTT. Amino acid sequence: CASSSLSGQNQPQHF.

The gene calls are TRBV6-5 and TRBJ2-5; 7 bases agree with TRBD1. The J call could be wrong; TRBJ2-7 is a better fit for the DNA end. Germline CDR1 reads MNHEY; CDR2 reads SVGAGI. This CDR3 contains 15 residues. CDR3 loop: CASRREHRGVYEQYF. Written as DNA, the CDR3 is TGTGCCAGCAGGCGTGAACACAGGGGAGTCTACGAGCAGTACTTC.

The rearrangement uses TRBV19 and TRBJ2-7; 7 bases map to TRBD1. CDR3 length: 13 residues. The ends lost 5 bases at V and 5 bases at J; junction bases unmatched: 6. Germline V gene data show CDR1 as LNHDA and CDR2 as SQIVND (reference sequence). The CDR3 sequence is CASSPDRSNEQYF. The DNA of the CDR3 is TGTGCCAGTAGTCCGGACAGGTCCAACGAGCAGTACTTC.

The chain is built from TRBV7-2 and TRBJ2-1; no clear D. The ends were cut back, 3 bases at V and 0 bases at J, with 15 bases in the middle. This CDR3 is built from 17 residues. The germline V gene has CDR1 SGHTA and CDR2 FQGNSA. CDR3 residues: CASSFYIGASSYNEQFF. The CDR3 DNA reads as TGTGCCAGCAGCTTTTATATTGGCGCTAGCTCCTACAATGAGCAGTTCTTC. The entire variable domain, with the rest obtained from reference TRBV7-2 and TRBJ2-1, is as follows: GAGVSQSPSNKVTEKGKDVELRCDPISGHTALYWYRQSLGQGLEFLIYFQGNSAPDKSGLPSDRFSAERTGGSVSTLTIQRTQQEDSAVYLCASSFYIGASSYNEQFFGPGTRLTVL.

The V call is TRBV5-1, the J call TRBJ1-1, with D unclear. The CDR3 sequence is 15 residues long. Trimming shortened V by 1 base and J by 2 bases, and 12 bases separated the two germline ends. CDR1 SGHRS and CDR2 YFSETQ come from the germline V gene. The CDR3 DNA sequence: TGCGCCAGCAGCTTGTCAGGTACGGGAAACACTGAAGCTTTCTTT. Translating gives CASSLSGTGNTEAFF.

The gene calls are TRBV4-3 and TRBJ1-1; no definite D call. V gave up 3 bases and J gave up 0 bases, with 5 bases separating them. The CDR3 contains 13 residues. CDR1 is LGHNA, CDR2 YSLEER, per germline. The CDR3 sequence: CASSQTLNTEAFF. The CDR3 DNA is TGCGCCAGCAGCCAGACATTGAACACTGAAGCTTTCTTT.

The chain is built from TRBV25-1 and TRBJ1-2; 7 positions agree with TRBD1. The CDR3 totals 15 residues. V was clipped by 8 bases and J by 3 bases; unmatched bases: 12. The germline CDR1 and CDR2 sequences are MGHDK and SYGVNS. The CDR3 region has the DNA TGTGCCAGCCCTAGGGGACATACAGGGGACTATGGCTACACCTTC. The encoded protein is CASPRGHTGDYGYTF.

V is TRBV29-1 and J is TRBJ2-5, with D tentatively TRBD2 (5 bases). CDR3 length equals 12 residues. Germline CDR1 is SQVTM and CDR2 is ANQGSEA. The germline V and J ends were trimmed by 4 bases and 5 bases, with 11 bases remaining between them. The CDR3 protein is CSVGGSGETQYF. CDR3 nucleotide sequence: TGCAGCGTTGGAGGGAGTGGGGAGACCCAGTACTTC.